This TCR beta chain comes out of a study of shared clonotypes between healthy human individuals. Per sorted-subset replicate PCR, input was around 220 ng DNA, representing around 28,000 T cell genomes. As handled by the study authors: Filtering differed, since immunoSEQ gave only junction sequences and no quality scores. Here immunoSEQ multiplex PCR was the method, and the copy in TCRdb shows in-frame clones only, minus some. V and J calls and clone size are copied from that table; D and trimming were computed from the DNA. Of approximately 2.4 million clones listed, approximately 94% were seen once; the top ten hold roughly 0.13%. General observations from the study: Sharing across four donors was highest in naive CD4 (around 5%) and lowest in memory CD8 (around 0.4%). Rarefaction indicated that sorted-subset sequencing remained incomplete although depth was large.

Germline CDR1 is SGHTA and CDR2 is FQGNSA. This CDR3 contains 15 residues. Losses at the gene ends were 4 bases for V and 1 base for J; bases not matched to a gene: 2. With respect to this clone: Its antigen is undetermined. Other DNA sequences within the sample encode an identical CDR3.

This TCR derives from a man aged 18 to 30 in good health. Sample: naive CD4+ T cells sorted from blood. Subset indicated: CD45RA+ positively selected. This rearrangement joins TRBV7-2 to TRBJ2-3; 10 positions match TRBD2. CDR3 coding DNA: TGTGCCAGCAGCTCCAGCGGGAGGGGCACAGATACGCAGTATTTT. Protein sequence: CASSSSGRGTDTQYF.